These T cell receptor beta chains were read from a single sample in a study of cytomegalovirus exposure and HLA in healthy donors. Clones were read by immunoSEQ multiplex PCR, and TCRdb kept only the in-frame ones, dropping some. This listing includes 53,000 or so clones. The sample consisted of PBMCs. All receptors come from a man younger than 35 in good health and CMV-seropositive. CDR3s include the opening cysteine and the closing phenylalanine or tryptophan. A D gene is named only where the DNA matches it firmly.

>TRBD1|TRBJ1-6|TRBV4-1
TGCGCCAGCAGCCGGAAACGGGACAGTCAGTCACCCCTCCACTTT
CASSRKRDSQSPLHF
>.|TRBJ2-7|TRBV29-1
TGCAGCGTTGGCGTCTTTAGCTCCTACGAGCAGTACTTC
CSVGVFSSYEQYF
>.|TRBJ2-2|TRBV11-1
TGTGCCAGCAGCTTAACGGACAGAAGCGGGGAGCTGTTTTTT
CASSLTDRSGELFF
>TRBD2|TRBJ2-5|TRBV5-1
TGCGCCAGCAGCTTGCAACTCGGGGGGGTCGGAGAGACCCAGTACTTC
CASSLQLGGVGETQYF
>.|TRBJ2-1|TRBV19
TGTGCCACCCAGGGCAATGAGCAGTTCTTC
CATQGNEQFF
>TRBD2|TRBJ2-2|TRBV7-6
TGTGCCAGCAGCCTAATTAGCGGGTCGAACACCGGGGAGCTGTTTTTT
CASSLISGSNTGELFF
>.|TRBJ2-2|TRBV29-1
TGCAGCGTAGCCGGTGGACATACGAACACCGGGGAGCTGTTTTTT
CSVAGGHTNTGELFF
>.|TRBJ2-6|TRBV5-6
TGTGCCAGCAGCCGTACAAGCTCTGGGGCCAACGTCCTGACTTTC
CASSRTSSGANVLTF
>.|TRBJ1-4|TRBV11-2
TGTGCCAGCAGCTTCGGCGGGACGTTGGAAGAAAAACTGTTTTTT
CASSFGGTLEEKLFF
>.|TRBJ2-3|TRBV5-6
TGTGCCAGTAAGATAGGGGCAAAGGATACGCAGTATTTT
CASKIGAKDTQYF
>TRBD2|TRBJ2-7|TRBV5-1
TGCGCCAGCAGCTCGTCTAGCGGAACATTCTCCTACGAGCAGTACTTC
CASSSSSGTFSYEQYF
>.|TRBJ2-1|TRBV5-1
TGCGCCAGCAGCTTGGCCTTGACGAGCAGGCCCCATGAGCAGTTCTTC
CASSLALTSRPHEQFF
>.|TRBJ2-7|TRBV4-1
TGCGCCAGCAGTTCCGGACACGAGCAGTACTTC
CASSSGHEQYF
>TRBD2|TRBJ2-1|TRBV18
TGTGCCAGCTCACCGGGTAGCGGGCCTTACAATGAGCAGTTCTTC
CASSPGSGPYNEQFF
>TRBD2|TRBJ2-1|TRBV7-3
TGTGCCAGCAGCATGGGACTAGAGCAGTTCTTC
CASSMGLEQFF
>.|TRBJ1-1|TRBV5-1
TGCGCCAGCAGCTTCTACGGGGTTATCGACACTGAAGCTTTCTTT
CASSFYGVIDTEAFF
>.|TRBJ1-4|TRBV7-8
TGTGCCAGCAGCTTAGGGTCAACAAGCGCTATCAATGAAAAACTGTTTTTT
CASSLGSTSAINEKLFF
>.|TRBJ2-3|TRBV30
TGTGCCTGGAGTGTAGCTTTCGATACGCAGTATTTT
CAWSVAFDTQYF
>TRBD2|TRBJ2-7|TRBV10-2
TGCGCCAGCACTAGCGGGAGGGCCTACGAGCAGTACTTC
CASTSGRAYEQYF
>.|TRBJ2-7|TRBV11-2
TGTGCCAGCAGCTCCCTCATCGAGGGCGAGCAGTACTTC
CASSSLIEGEQYF
>.|TRBJ1-2|TRBV5-1
TGCGCCAGCAGCCCTTCTACAGGGATCTATGGCTACACCTTC
CASSPSTGIYGYTF
>TRBD2|TRBJ2-2|TRBV5-1
TGCGCCAGCAGCTCCGGGACTAGCGGGAAAATCACCGGGGAGCTGTTTTTT
CASSSGTSGKITGELFF
>TRBD1|TRBJ2-3|TRBV19
TGTGCCAGTAAGGTACAGGGGGAAGATACGCAGTATTTT
CASKVQGEDTQYF
>TRBD2|TRBJ2-2|TRBV4-2
TGTGCCAGCAGCCAAGACAGGGCTAGCGGGGGGTTGGGGGAGCTGTTTTTT
CASSQDRASGGLGELFF
>.|TRBJ2-1|TRBV19
TGTGCCAGTAGTATCGGGTTATACAATGAGCAGTTCTTC
CASSIGLYNEQFF
>.|TRBJ2-7|TRBV5-1
TGCGCCAGCAGCTTGGGACAGCCATCCTACGAGCAGTACTTC
CASSLGQPSYEQYF
>.|TRBJ1-2|TRBV9
TGTGCCAGCAGCGCCTTACAGGTTGGCTACACCTTC
CASSALQVGYTF
>.|TRBJ2-7|TRBV5-6
TGTGCCAGCAGCTTAGGGGACGAGCAGTACTTC
CASSLGDEQYF
>TRBD2|TRBJ2-5|TRBV15
TGTGCCACCAGCAGAGATCGGGCGGGAGCAGAGACCCAGTACTTC
CATSRDRAGAETQYF
>.|TRBJ2-7|TRBV28
TGTGCCAGCATGAGTTTGTACGAGCAGTACTTC
CASMSLYEQYF
>TRBD1|TRBJ2-7|TRBV5-1
TGCGCCAGCAGCCAGGGACAGAGGGGAGACGAGCAGTACTTC
CASSQGQRGDEQYF
>.|TRBJ2-7|TRBV29-1
TGCAGCGTTGCCGGGGAGCAGTACTTC
CSVAGEQYF
>.|TRBJ1-1|TRBV14
TGTGCCAGCAGCCAATTCCCGTGGCGGAGCAACACTGAAGCTTTCTTT
CASSQFPWRSNTEAFF
>.|TRBJ2-3|TRBV5-4
TGTGCCAGCAGCTTGGTTTACGGGAAGCGTGAAGATACGCAGTATTTT
CASSLVYGKREDTQYF
>TRBD2|TRBJ2-1|TRBV7-2
TGTGCCAGCAGCTTAAGGGAGGGAGACTACTACAATGAGCAGTTCTTC
CASSLREGDYYNEQFF
>.|TRBJ2-7|TRBV7-8
TGTGCCAGCAGCTTATCCGGGGCCTACGAGCAGTACTTC
CASSLSGAYEQYF
>.|TRBJ1-5|TRBV27
TGTGCCAGCAGTTTCCTCCCGGTCCGTAGCAATCAGCCCCAGCATTTT
CASSFLPVRSNQPQHF
>TRBD1|TRBJ1-6|TRBV19
TGTGCCAGTACGGGGACAGGGTATTACTCCCTCCACTTT
CASTGTGYYSLHF
>.|TRBJ1-2|TRBV10-3
TGTGCCATCAGTACAAGTCCCGGGACTGTGTATGGCTACACCTTC
CAISTSPGTVYGYTF
>.|TRBJ2-2|TRBV6-4
TGTGCCAGTCGCCGGGACTGGAACACCGGGGAGCTGTTTTTT
CASRRDWNTGELFF
>.|TRBJ2-7|TRBV6-1
TGTGCCAGCAGTGAAGCGCTGGGGGCGCGTGACTACGAGCAGTACTTC
CASSEALGARDYEQYF
>TRBD1|TRBJ2-7|TRBV6-1
TGTGCCAGTCGTCCTGACAGGGGGTTTTACGAGCAGTACTTC
CASRPDRGFYEQYF
>TRBD2|TRBJ2-1|TRBV12-5
TGTGCTAGTGGCCCACTAGCGGACAATGAGCAGTTCTTC
CASGPLADNEQFF
>TRBD1|TRBJ2-5|TRBV7-2
TGTGCCAGCAGCTTGGACAGGGGGTGGGAGACCCAGTACTTC
CASSLDRGWETQYF
>TRBD2|TRBJ2-2|TRBV5-1
TGCGCCAGCAGACTAGCGGTCGGGTCCGGGGAGCTGTTTTTT
CASRLAVGSGELFF
>TRBD2|TRBJ2-5|TRBV9
TGTGCCAGCAGCGTAGATGGGACTAGCGGGATCGAAGAGACCCAGTACTTC
CASSVDGTSGIEETQYF
>.|TRBJ1-1|TRBV5-1
TGCGCCAGCAGCTTGGGCAGTGAAGCTTTCTTT
CASSLGSEAFF
>.|TRBJ2-5|TRBV5-1
TGCGCCAGCAGCTTTGAGCGGATTGGAATTGAGACCCAGTACTTC
CASSFERIGIETQYF
>.|TRBJ2-1|TRBV5-6
TGTGCCAGCAGCCCAGGGGGGAATGAGCAGTTCTTC
CASSPGGNEQFF
>.|TRBJ1-4|TRBV15
TGTGCCACCAGCTACAGGCGCAAGGAAAAACTGTTTTTT
CATSYRRKEKLFF
>.|TRBJ2-2|TRBV20-1
TGCAGTGCTAGAGATACTGGGGAGCTGTTTTTT
CSARDTGELFF
>.|TRBJ1-5|TRBV6-1
TGTGCCAGCAGTGAAGCAAGGGGGACACAGTATAGCAATCAGCCCCAGCATTTT
CASSEARGTQYSNQPQHF
>.|TRBJ1-2|TRBV4-2
TGTGCCAGCAGCCAACCGGGGGTAACGAATGGCTACACCTTC
CASSQPGVTNGYTF
>.|TRBJ1-4|TRBV6-1
TGTGCCAGCAGTGGTCTCCGGGGGGAAAATGAAAAACTGTTTTTT
CASSGLRGENEKLFF
>.|TRBJ2-1|TRBV7-3
TGTGCCAGCGGGCAGGGATATCTCAATGAGCAGTTCTTC
CASGQGYLNEQFF
>TRBD1|TRBJ2-3|TRBV7-3
TGTGCCAGCAGCCCCTCCGGGACAGGGGTAACGCAGTATTTT
CASSPSGTGVTQYF
>.|TRBJ1-1|TRBV6-5
TGTGCCAGCAGTTACTCGAGACTTACGAACACTGAAGCTTTCTTT
CASSYSRLTNTEAFF